The rows below give T cell receptor beta chains drawn from one sample of a study of CD8 T cells in Susac syndrome. MiXCR was run by TCRdb on the immunoSEQ multiplex PCR reads, yielding one entry per CDR3 protein. The data contain about 200,000 distinct CDR3 sequences, 85% to 95% of them singletons. The sequencing sample was made of CD4+ T cells from PBMCs. The receptor set was obtained from a human donor in good health. The CDR3 runs from the conserved cysteine through the conserved F or W. A D gene is named only where the DNA matches it firmly. For some rows the clone size is stated as once, few or many, or as a class when expanded; others skip it.

v_call	j_call	d_call	clone_size	cdr3_aa	cdr3_nt
TRBV29-1	TRBJ1-2	TRBD1	-	CSVDRTGVYGYTF	TGCAGCGTTGACCGGACAGGGGTCTATGGCTACACCTTC
TRBV7-9	TRBJ1-6	-	-	CASSLAGVRSPLHF	TGTGCCAGCAGCTTAGCAGGGGTGCGGTCACCCCTCCACTTT
TRBV6-5	TRBJ1-1	-	-	CASIPDKFTEAFF	TGTGCCAGCATCCCTGACAAATTCACTGAAGCTTTCTTT
TRBV29-1	TRBJ1-1	-	-	CSVEGGEHTEAFF	TGCAGCGTTGAAGGGGGGGAGCACACTGAAGCTTTCTTT
TRBV30	TRBJ1-1	-	-	CAWTVMNTEAFF	TGTGCCTGGACGGTGATGAACACTGAAGCTTTCTTT
TRBV7-2	TRBJ2-1	-	-	CASSLAVLGEQFF	TGTGCCAGCAGCTTAGCGGTATTGGGTGAGCAGTTCTTC
TRBV7-2	TRBJ2-3	TRBD2	-	CASRAGGPTDTQYF	TGTGCCAGCAGAGCGGGGGGGCCGACAGATACGCAGTATTTT
TRBV6-5	TRBJ2-3	-	-	CASSYVLTDTQYF	TGTGCCAGCAGTTACGTGCTAACAGATACGCAGTATTTT
TRBV4-3	TRBJ1-2	-	once	CASSQVIVGDRYTF	TGCGCCAGCAGCCAAGTCATCGTAGGCGATCGCTACACCTTC
TRBV5-1	TRBJ2-5	TRBD2	-	CASSLAQLAGETQYF	TGCGCCAGCAGCTTGGCGCAACTAGCGGGAGAGACCCAGTACTTC
TRBV6-2/TRBV6-3	TRBJ2-7	-	-	CASSDPGGGRYEQYF	TGTGCCAGCAGTGATCCCGGCGGGGGCCGCTACGAGCAGTACTTC
TRBV25-1	TRBJ2-7	TRBD2	-	CASSENGGGGFYEQYF	TGTGCCAGCAGTGAGAACGGCGGGGGGGGATTCTACGAGCAGTACTTC
TRBV7-9	TRBJ1-2	-	-	CASSLLVVALTNGYTF	TGTGCCAGCAGCTTATTGGTTGTGGCCTTAACTAATGGCTACACCTTC
TRBV5-4	TRBJ2-5	TRBD1	-	CASSLGGQGETQYF	TGTGCCAGCAGCTTGGGGGGACAGGGAGAGACCCAGTACTTC
TRBV7-2	TRBJ2-3	-	-	CASILQGHRSTDTQYF	TGTGCCAGCATCCTACAGGGCCACCGAAGCACAGATACGCAGTATTTT
TRBV6-5	TRBJ1-1	-	-	CASFHWNTEAFF	TGTGCCAGCTTCCATTGGAACACTGAAGCTTTCTTT
TRBV5-1	TRBJ2-1	TRBD2	-	CASAGTMASNEQFF	TGCGCCAGCGCAGGGACTATGGCCTCCAATGAGCAGTTCTTC
TRBV3-1	TRBJ2-7	-	-	CASSQGYEQYF	TGTGCCAGCAGCCAAGGCTACGAGCAGTACTTC
TRBV9	TRBJ1-1	-	-	CASSVVPGAMGTEAFF	TGTGCCAGCAGCGTAGTTCCGGGGGCTATGGGCACTGAAGCTTTCTTT
TRBV4-3	TRBJ2-3	-	-	CASSQDLGPDTQYF	TGCGCCAGCAGCCAAGATCTCGGGCCAGATACGCAGTATTTT
TRBV20-1	TRBJ2-3	-	-	CSALAVTDTQYF	TGCAGTGCTCTAGCCGTCACAGATACGCAGTATTTT
TRBV5-1	TRBJ2-3	-	-	CASSLGRKDTDTQYF	TGCGCCAGCAGCTTGGGGCGAAAAGACACAGATACGCAGTATTTT
TRBV20-1	TRBJ1-5	-	-	CSSTPGGNQPQHF	TGCTCATCTACTCCGGGAGGGAATCAGCCCCAGCATTTT
TRBV29-1	TRBJ2-1	-	-	CSAGGPEPGHSYNEQFF	TGCAGCGCCGGGGGGCCTGAGCCGGGCCACTCCTACAATGAGCAGTTCTTC